This T cell receptor beta chain emerged from a study of T cells in Graves' hyperthyroidism and ophthalmopathy. CDR1 SGDLS and CDR2 YYNGEE come from the germline V gene. Between the trimmed V and J ends, which lost 0 bases and 3 bases, there was a span of 8 bases. The length of the CDR3 is 14 residues. Clinical symptoms, serum thyroxine and TRAb, thyroid ultrasound and orbital computed tomography together formed the diagnostic basis. PBMCs came from about 10 ml fresh peripheral blood. General study points: Clonotypes that were expanded in thyroid above 0.001 mostly appeared in blood too.

As to this clonotype: Its antigen is not identified.

RNA transcripts yielded amplified TCR beta CDR3 regions. First-round RT-PCR with HTBI primers amplified the TCR CDR3 region. MiXCR was run by TCRdb on the multiplex PCR reads, yielding one entry per CDR3 protein. This sample has about 380,000 distinct CDR3 sequences, with approximately 18% found just once. Source material: blood. The receptor's source is a man younger than 35 with Graves' ophthalmopathy. The gene calls are TRBV9 and TRBJ2-3; D uncertain. The CDR3 DNA follows: TGTGCCAGCAGCGTAGTACCAGCAACAGATACGCAGTATTTT. This sequence encodes CASSVVPATDTQYF.